The clone carrying this T cell receptor (beta chain) was found many times. Its specificity is unknown. The data derive from a study of spatial heterogeneity in lung cancer. The wider study: Consistently, beta-chain sequences turned up in larger numbers than alpha-chain sequences did.

A distinct unique molecular identifier was carried by each TCR cDNA molecule. TCRdb ran MiXCR on the 5' RACE reads and lists one entry per CDR3 protein. The sample lists over 10,000 distinct CDR3 sequences, around 15% seen once, with approximately 35% in the top ten. Time point noted: sample taken at primary tumor resection. TCRs were sequenced from unsorted whole RNA of tumor, nontumor lung or PBMC. Samples were donated by 72 untreated early-stage non-small cell lung cancer patients. The study, taken as a whole, reports: Ubiquitous expanded tumor TCRs surfaced in blood more at resection than they did at follow-up.

Between the trimmed V and J ends, which lost 4 bases and 6 bases, there was a span of 13 bases. Germline CDR1 is LGHNA and CDR2 is YSLEER. This CDR3 spans 13 amino acids. The starting material was PBMCs, obtained at surgery. The chain combines TRBV4-3 with TRBJ2-7, with D possibly being TRBD2 (5 bases). The TCR originated in a male donor with early-stage non-small cell lung cancer. The CDR3 is CASSPDFQGEQYF. The CDR3 DNA follows: TGCGCCAGCAGCCCGGACTTTCAAGGCGAGCAGTACTTC.